The 13 T cell receptor beta chains presented below share a single source sample, sequenced in a study of T cell responses to AZD1222 COVID-19 vaccine. Assay used: immunoSEQ multiplex PCR; TCRdb lists only in-frame clones, some missing. The profile shows 90,000 to 100,000 clones, nearly 90% of them singletons. Sequences were derived from peripheral blood, sampled on day 0 of AZD1222 vaccination. The receptors shown here come from an adult in good health.

The chain has TRBV7-3 and TRBJ2-1; 11 nucleotides line up with TRBD2. CDR1 and CDR2 from the germline V gene are SGHTA and FQGTGA. The V segment lost 2 bases and the J segment 8 bases; nucleotides outside the gene matches: 5. This CDR3 is 15 amino acids long. CDR3 nucleotide sequence: TGTGCCAGCAGCTTACGGCTAGCGGGGGGCGATGAGCAGTTCTTC. Protein: CASSLRLAGGDEQFF.

The chain couples TRBV7-6 to TRBJ2-5, with a tentative D call TRBD2 (5 bases). The CDR3 is 16 residues long. Per the germline V gene, CDR1 is SGHVS and CDR2 is FNYEAQ. Trimming shortened V by 3 bases and J by 1 base, and 15 bases separated the two germline ends. This CDR3 is CASSFRRRGPQETQYF. The CDR3, as DNA: TGTGCCAGCAGCTTCAGACGCCGAGGGCCCCAAGAGACCCAGTACTTC.

The chain links TRBV19 to TRBJ2-2, with TRBD2 matching 11 bases. The CDR3 is 16 amino acids. J gave up 5 bases and V 5 bases, and 7 bases lay outside the gene matches. The germline CDR1 and CDR2 sequences are LNHDA and SQIVND (reference sequence). CDR3 sequence reads: CASSQLAGAPTGELFF. CDR3 DNA sequence: TGTGCCAGTAGTCAACTAGCGGGAGCGCCTACCGGGGAGCTGTTTTTT. Full variable domain (remainder filled in from reference TRBV19 and TRBJ2-2): DGGITQSPKYLFRKEGQNVTLSCEQNLNHDAMYWYRQDPGQGLRLIYYSQIVNDFQKGDIAEGYSVSREKKESFPLTVTSAQKNPTAFYLCASSQLAGAPTGELFFGEGSRLTVL.

V gene TRBV12-3 or TRBV12-4 combines with J gene TRBJ2-1; D unresolved. The V end was cut by 3 bases, the J end by 9 bases, with 6 bases between. The CDR3 has 11 residues. For the CDR3, the DNA is TGTGCCAGCAGTTTCACGACTGAGCAGTTCTTC. Its protein product is CASSFTTEQFF.

The chain links TRBV19 to TRBJ1-5, with unresolved D. V gave up 5 bases and J gave up 0 bases, with 5 bases separating them. Germline CDR1 LNHDA, CDR2 SQIVND (reference sequence). The CDR3 covers 13 residues. CDR3 sequence (DNA): TGTGCCAGTAGTGACACTAGCAATCAGCCCCAGCATTTT. Its protein is CASSDTSNQPQHF. The full variable domain, completed using reference TRBV19 and TRBJ1-5, is DGGITQSPKYLFRKEGQNVTLSCEQNLNHDAMYWYRQDPGQGLRLIYYSQIVNDFQKGDIAEGYSVSREKKESFPLTVTSAQKNPTAFYLCASSDTSNQPQHFGDGTRLSIL.

V and J are TRBV6-6 and TRBJ1-3; D unclear. The CDR3 runs to 13 residues. Germline lookup yields CDR1 MNHNY and CDR2 SVGAGI (reference sequence). V was shortened by 0 bases and J by 2 bases, with 2 bases between the two germline ends. CDR3 region: CASSYSTGNTIYF. CDR3 bases: TGTGCCAGCAGTTACTCGACTGGAAACACCATATATTTT.

The chain has TRBV11-3 and TRBJ2-3; a possible D gene is TRBD2 (7 bases). CDR3 length equals 12 residues. V was shortened by 5 bases and J by 14 bases, with 17 bases between the two germline ends. Germline CDR1 SGHNT, CDR2 YENEEA. DNA for the CDR3: TGTGCCAGCAGCGCAGGGGAGGGACCGAGGTATTTT. This gives the protein CASSAGEGPRYF.

The V and J genes are TRBV29-1 and TRBJ2-3; 11 bases map to TRBD2. This CDR3 contains 16 residues. Trimming removed 1 base from V and 5 bases from J; junction bases left unmatched: 8. Germline V gives CDR1 SQVTM, CDR2 ANQGSEA. In nucleotides, the CDR3 is TGCAGCGTTGAAGGGAAACCGGGACTAGCGGTAGATACGCAGTATTTT. Translation gives CSVEGKPGLAVDTQYF.

The chain is built from TRBV10-3 and TRBJ2-1; TRBD2 might be the D (6 bases). Trimming removed 0 bases at V and 0 bases at J, with 18 bases between. Looked up from germline, CDR1 is ENHRY and CDR2 is SYGVKD. This CDR3 region has 19 residues. CDR3 nucleotides: TGTGCCATCAGTGAGTCGATCTCCTCACGGAGGGGCTCCTACAATGAGCAGTTCTTC. It yields the protein CAISESISSRRGSYNEQFF.

V is TRBV19 and J is TRBJ1-5; D ambiguous. The CDR3 covers 16 residues. CDR1 is LNHDA, CDR2 SQIVND, per germline (reference sequence). Trimming cost V 3 bases and J 2 bases, with 14 bases left between them. Here the CDR3 reads CASSMGRAGRNQPQHF. The CDR3 bases are TGTGCCAGTAGTATGGGAAGGGCTGGACGCAATCAGCCCCAGCATTTT.

The V gene is TRBV29-1, the J gene TRBJ2-1; D is ambiguous. The CDR3 runs 14 residues. The germline V and J ends were trimmed by 5 bases and 4 bases, with 15 bases remaining between them. Per germline, CDR1 SQVTM and CDR2 ANQGSEA. The CDR3 sequence: CSVPPPVRYNEQFF. In DNA, the CDR3 is TGCAGCGTTCCCCCCCCGGTACGATACAATGAGCAGTTCTTC.

The chain carries TRBV19 and TRBJ1-3, with 8 bases aligning to TRBD1. The CDR3 is made up of 16 amino acids. Germline CDR1 and CDR2: LNHDA and SQIVND (reference sequence). The ends lost 3 bases at V and 0 bases at J; junction bases unmatched: 4. In nucleotides, the CDR3 is TGTGCCAGTAGTATCGGACAGGGAAGCTCTGGAAACACCATATATTTT. It codes for CASSIGQGSSGNTIYF.

The chain couples TRBV4-2 to TRBJ1-5; D remains ambiguous. The germline CDR1 and CDR2 sequences are LGHNA and YNFKEQ. Trimming took 0 bases from V and 0 from J, leaving 6 bases between them. This CDR3 spans 15 amino acids. CDR3 sequence: CASSQDPNSNQPQHF. CDR3 coding DNA: TGTGCCAGCAGCCAAGACCCCAATAGCAATCAGCCCCAGCATTTT.